These 5 T cell receptor beta chains were all obtained from the same sample, sequenced in a study of CD8+ T cells in alopecia areata. The authors extracted RNA and reverse transcribed it into cDNA as the sequencing template. Profiled with immunoSEQ multiplex PCR; TCRdb holds only in-frame clones, not every one. The sample has around 250,000 clones, 67% seen once; the top ten hold 1% to 1.5%. This sample comprised CD4+ T cells sorted from blood, obtained at week 0. All receptors come from a human donor with alopecia areata.

This clone was counted between two and nine times. This chain links TRBV2 with TRBJ2-5, with D unresolved. V lost 3 bases and J 5 bases, leaving 10 bases between the germline ends. Germline loops: CDR1 SNHLY, CDR2 FYNNEI. The CDR3 consists of 13 residues. CDR3 in DNA: TGTGCCAGCAGTGATGTGGGGTGGGAGACCCAGTACTTC. Translated: CASSDVGWETQYF.

The chain combines TRBV29-1 with TRBJ2-7, with D tentatively TRBD2 (6 bases). V was cut by 5 bases and J by 3 bases, with 14 bases left in between. Germline assignment: CDR1 SQVTM and CDR2 ANQGSEA. The CDR3 consists of 13 residues. The CDR3 spells CSVRSAGHYEQYF. For the CDR3, the DNA is TGCAGCGTTAGGTCGGCGGGGCACTACGAGCAGTACTTC.

The chain couples TRBV29-1 to TRBJ1-2; TRBD1 is a possible D gene (6 bases). The CDR3 extends over 11 amino acids. The V gene's germline CDR1 is SQVTM and CDR2 ANQGSEA. The V gene lost 7 bases and the J gene lost 4 bases, with 10 bases spanning the gap. CDR3 coding DNA: TGCAGCGGCCGGGACACCTATGGCTACACCTTC. Amino acids: CSGRDTYGYTF.

V and J are TRBV2 and TRBJ2-7, with a weak D call TRBD2 (5 bases). The V end was cut by 4 bases, the J end by 7 bases, with 11 bases between. The CDR3 covers 12 residues. Germline CDR1 and CDR2: SNHLY and FYNNEI. The CDR3 coding sequence is TGTGCCAGCAGTGTCGGCCGGGAAGAGCAGTACTTC. It is translated as CASSVGREEQYF. The whole variable domain, remainder taken from reference TRBV2 and TRBJ2-7, is EPEVTQTPSHQVTQMGQEVILRCVPISNHLYFYWYRQILGQKVEFLVSFYNNEISEKSEIFDDQFSVERPDGSNFTLKIRSTKLEDSAMYFCASSVGREEQYFGPGTRLTVT.

The chain has TRBV30 and TRBJ2-7; D gene ambiguous. With 3 bases removed from V and 2 bases from J, the gap between germline ends came to 11 bases. Germline CDR1 is GTSNPN and CDR2 is SVGIG (reference sequence). The CDR3 contains 13 residues. This chain's CDR3 is CAWSLNRPYEQYF. The CDR3 DNA reads as TGTGCCTGGAGCCTGAATAGGCCCTACGAGCAGTACTTC.